This TCR beta chain was captured by sequencing in a study of T cell repertoires in cytomegalovirus infection. Across the study: Matching HLA type, along with CMV infection, was indicated by public TCR beta signatures.

At least ten counts were recorded for this clonotype. Its specificity is not known. General observations from the study: Clonotype analysis showed dominance of the ex vivo response by HLA-C-restricted CMV-specific TCR beta clonotypes. Summed frequency of shared TCR beta families picked out CMV carriers who also had the relevant HLA.

V was cut by 2 bases and J by 4 bases, with 15 bases left in between. CDR1 is MDHEN, CDR2 SYDVKM, per germline. The CDR3 runs 16 residues. TCRdb passed the reads through MiXCR, listing each CDR3 protein once. Of about 490,000 distinct CDR3 sequences listed, 15% to 20% were seen once; the top ten hold roughly a quarter. This sequence was found in a human donor in good health (CMV status not recorded). Some clones in this sample may be carry-over from other donors' samples. Input material: CD8+ T cells from PBMCs. The V and J genes are TRBV28 and TRBJ2-1; D is perhaps TRBD1 (5 bases). DNA of the CDR3: TGTGCCAGCAGTTTAAACCCCGACAGTTTGTACAATGAGCAGTTCTTC. This sequence encodes CASSLNPDSLYNEQFF.